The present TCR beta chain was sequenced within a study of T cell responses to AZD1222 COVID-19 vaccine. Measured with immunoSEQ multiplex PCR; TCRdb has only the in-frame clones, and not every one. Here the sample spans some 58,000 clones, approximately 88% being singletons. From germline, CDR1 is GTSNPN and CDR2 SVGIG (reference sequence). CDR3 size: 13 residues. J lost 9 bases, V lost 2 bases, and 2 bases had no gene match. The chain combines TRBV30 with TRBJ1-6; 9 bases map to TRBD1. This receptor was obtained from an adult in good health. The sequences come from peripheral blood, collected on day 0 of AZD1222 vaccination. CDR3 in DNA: TGTGCCTGGAGTCTGGACAGGGGTTCACCCCTCCACTTT. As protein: CAWSLDRGSPLHF.